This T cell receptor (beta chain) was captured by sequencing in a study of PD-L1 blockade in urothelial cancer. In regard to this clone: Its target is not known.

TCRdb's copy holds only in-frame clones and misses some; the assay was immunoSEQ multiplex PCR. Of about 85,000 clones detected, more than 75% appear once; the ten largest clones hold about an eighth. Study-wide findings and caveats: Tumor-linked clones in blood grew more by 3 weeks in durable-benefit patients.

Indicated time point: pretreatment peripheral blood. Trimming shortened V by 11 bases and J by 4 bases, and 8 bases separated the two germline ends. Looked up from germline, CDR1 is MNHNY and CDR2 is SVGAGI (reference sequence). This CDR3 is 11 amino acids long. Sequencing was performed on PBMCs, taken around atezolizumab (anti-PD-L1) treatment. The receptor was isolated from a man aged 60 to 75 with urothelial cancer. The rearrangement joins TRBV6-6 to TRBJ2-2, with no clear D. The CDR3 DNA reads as TGTGCCGTGCCGGGCACCGGGGAGCTGTTTTTT. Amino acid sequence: CAVPGTGELFF.